Shown below are 26 T cell receptor beta chains from a single sample sequenced in a study of molecular identifiers for immune sequencing clone quantification. TCRdb called the PCR reads again in MiXCR, with one record for every CDR3 protein. The table has under 800,000 distinct CDR3 sequences, 25% seen once. The sequenced sample was naive CD8+ T cells from blood, with Jurkat cell RNA spiked in. Documented subset: FACS-sorted CD8+CD4-CCR7+CD45RA+ naive T cells. The source of these receptors is a human donor in good health. Some libraries in this study had Jurkat cell RNA spiked in.

Comments on this clonotype: This may stem from a read error, because a much larger clone lies one nucleotide away. The V call is TRBV12-3 or TRBV12-4, the J call TRBJ2-2; unclear D gene. Trimming cost V 5 bases and J 10 bases, with 14 bases left between them. CDR3 size: 13 residues. The CDR3 sequence is CASSPPQVVELFF. CDR3 DNA: TGTGCCAGCAGTCCCCCGCAGGTTGTGGAGCTGTTTTTT.

This clonotype turned up a few times. The genes are TRBV29-1 and TRBJ2-1; 10 nucleotides agree with TRBD2. V dropped 0 bases and J dropped 8; count of bases not matched to a gene: 10. CDR1 is SQVTM, CDR2 ANQGSEA, per germline. The CDR3 spans 16 residues. The CDR3 coding sequence is TGCAGCGTTGAAGATCTGGCTAGCGGGAGTCTTGATGAGCAGTTCTTC. Translated, it gives CSVEDLASGSLDEQFF.

This clonotype has a single count. A much larger clone is a single base away; this may be a read error. The gene calls are TRBV5-3 and TRBJ1-1, with D unclear. TRBV5-3 is classed as an ORF, of uncertain function. This CDR3 comprises 15 residues. The CDR3 protein is CASSLEGGLYTEAFF. CDR3 nucleotides: TGTGCCAGCAGCTTGGAGGGCGGATTGTACACTGAAGCTTTCTTT.

This clonotype came up a few times. The chain employs TRBV5-5 and TRBJ1-1; D is possibly TRBD1 (5 bases). The CDR3 spans 14 residues. The ends were cut back, 5 bases at V and 3 bases at J, with 14 bases in the middle. Germline V gene sequence: CDR1 SGHKS, CDR2 YYEKEE (reference sequence). Written as DNA, the CDR3 is TGTGCCAGCAGACTTACAGACAGATACACTGAAGCTTTCTTT. Protein product: CASRLTDRYTEAFF.

In its sample, this clonotype was seen a few times. J is TRBJ1-4 and V is TRBV10-3; no definite D call. This CDR3 region has 14 residues. The V gene's germline CDR1 is ENHRY and CDR2 SYGVKD. The germline V and J ends were trimmed by 3 bases and 6 bases, with 11 bases remaining between them. CDR3 DNA: TGTGCCATCAGTGATCCCGGAAATTATGAAAAACTGTTTTTT. Its translation is CAISDPGNYEKLFF.

Worth noting for this clonotype: A much bigger clone sits one base away, suggesting this may be a read error. The gene calls are TRBV10-2 and TRBJ2-5, with 10 bases identical to TRBD2. The J call may be incorrect, as the DNA end agrees better with TRBJ2-1. This CDR3 region has 14 residues. Germline CDR1 is WSHSY and CDR2 is SAAADI. CDR3 DNA: TGCGCCAGCTCGGCTAGCGGGGGTAAAGAGACCCAGTTCTTC. Its protein is CASSASGGKETQFF.

The J gene is TRBJ2-7, the V gene TRBV20-1; 7 bases line up with TRBD2. This CDR3 spans 15 amino acids. The trim removed 5 bases at V and 2 bases at J, leaving 12 bases unmatched. CDR1 and CDR2 from the germline V gene are DFQATT and SNEGSKA (reference sequence). CDR3 sequence reads: CSAEMAGDLTYEQYF. For the CDR3, the DNA is TGCAGTGCTGAGATGGCGGGGGATTTAACCTACGAGCAGTACTTC.

In its sample, this clonotype was seen many times. The J gene is TRBJ2-7, the V gene TRBV6-5; a possible D gene is TRBD1 (5 bases). The germline gives CDR1 MNHEY, CDR2 SVGAGI. V lost 6 bases and J lost 0, with 12 bases in between. The CDR3 sequence is 14 residues long. The CDR3 bases are TGTGCCAGCAGCACCGCAGGGTACTCCTACGAGCAGTACTTC. It yields the protein CASSTAGYSYEQYF.

A note on this clonotype: This may be a read error: a much more frequent sequence differs by one nucleotide. The genes are TRBV28 and TRBJ2-1; a weak D match, TRBD1 (7 bases). V shed 3 bases and J shed 11 bases, with 20 bases lying between them. The CDR3 sequence is 15 residues long. Germline CDR1 is MDHEN and CDR2 is SYDVKM. For the CDR3, the DNA is TGTGCCAGCAGTTTTAGGGGGCTAGCGAGGAATAAGCAGTTCTTC. Protein product: CASSFRGLARNKQFF.

Regarding this clonotype: Given a much more abundant clone one base away, this may be a read error. The chain recombines TRBV4-2 with TRBJ2-7, with 8 nucleotides matching TRBD2. CDR3 size: 16 residues. Looked up from germline, CDR1 is LGHNA and CDR2 is YNFKEQ. The CDR3 DNA is TGTGCCAGCAGCCAAGAGGGTATTAGCGGGGACTACGCGCAGTACTTC. It is translated as CASSQEGISGDYAQYF.

This clonotype was observed a handful of times. The V and J genes are TRBV7-9 and TRBJ2-5; perhaps TRBD2 as D (5 bases). Trimming removed 3 bases from V and 2 bases from J, with 7 bases in between. CDR1 is SEHNR, CDR2 FQNEAQ, per germline (reference sequence). The CDR3 totals 13 residues. The CDR3 reads CASSLRVQETQYF. The DNA of the CDR3 is TGTGCCAGCAGCTTGCGGGTACAAGAGACCCAGTACTTC.

This clonotype turned up a few times. DNA for the CDR3: TGTGCCAGCAGCCCACAGACTAGCGGGGCGACGGGAGAGACCCAGTACTTC. It encodes CASSPQTSGATGETQYF. The gene calls are TRBV7-9 and TRBJ2-5; 11 nucleotides agree with TRBD2. The CDR3 runs to 17 residues. Germline loops: CDR1 SEHNR, CDR2 FQNEAQ (reference sequence). Trimming cost V 5 bases and J 4 bases; bases outside gene matches: 12.

In its sample, this clonotype was seen many times. This chain connects TRBV18 to TRBJ2-7; weak D call: TRBD2 (5 bases). CDR1 is KGHSH, CDR2 LQKENI, per germline. The CDR3 is 13 amino acids. Trimming shortened V by 0 bases and J by 6 bases, and 9 bases separated the two germline ends. The CDR3 protein is CASSPPRLAEQYF. In nucleotides, the CDR3 is TGTGCCAGCTCACCACCCCGGCTAGCCGAGCAGTACTTC.

This clonotype showed up many times. The V gene is TRBV30, the J gene TRBJ2-7, with D possibly matching TRBD2 (5 bases). This CDR3 has 11 amino acids. The germline V gene has CDR1 GTSNPN and CDR2 SVGIG (reference sequence). The V and J ends lost 2 bases and 7 bases respectively, with 9 bases between them. In DNA, the CDR3 is TGTGCCTGGAGTCTCGTAGCGGAGCAGTACTTC. Amino acid sequence: CAWSLVAEQYF.

In the case of this clonotype: This clone may be a read error of a much larger clone one base away. The rearrangement links TRBV7-2 to TRBJ2-7; D unresolved. CDR1 and CDR2 from the germline V gene are SGHTA and FQGNSA. CDR3 length: 16 amino acids. The CDR3 region is CASCLVLGPQTYEQYF. The CDR3 nucleotides are TGTGCCAGCTGCTTGGTTCTCGGGCCTCAAACCTACGAGCAGTACTTC.

In the case of this clonotype: The junction differs from germline at one of its ends, possibly a read error. CDR3 amino acids: CASRWTGVNTVELFF. CDR3 coding DNA: TGTGCCAGCAGATGGACAGGCGTCAACACCGTGGAGCTGTTTTTT. The chain is built from TRBV6-2 or TRBV6-3 and TRBJ2-2, with TRBD1 identical over 7 bases. The germline gives CDR1 MNHEY, CDR2 SVGEGT. The CDR3 runs 15 residues.

This clonotype occurred once. The junction does not match germline at one end; this may be a read error. V usage is TRBV9 and J usage is TRBJ2-3; weak D call: TRBD2 (7 bases). Germline CDR1 SGDLS, CDR2 YYNGEE. The CDR3 sequence is 16 residues long. The CDR3 DNA follows: TGTGCCCGCAGCCCAGAGGGGGGAGGGCCCGCAGATCCGCCGTATTTT. Its translation is CARSPEGGGPADPPYF.

This clonotype has more than one count but fewer than ten. The rearrangement uses TRBV6-6 and TRBJ1-3; D ambiguous. The germline V and J ends were trimmed by 6 bases and 0 bases, with 12 bases remaining between them. The CDR3 runs 15 residues. Germline V gene lookup returns CDR1 MNHNY and CDR2 SVGAGI (reference sequence). The CDR3 sequence: CASSAAGNSGNTIYF. CDR3 nucleotide sequence: TGTGCCAGCAGCGCGGCGGGAAACTCTGGAAACACCATATATTTT.

V is TRBV7-2 and J is TRBJ2-5; a weak D match, TRBD2 (6 bases). Germline V gene sequence: CDR1 SGHTA, CDR2 FQGNSA. Trimming took off 4 bases at V and 7 bases at J, with 16 bases between the two ends. This CDR3 contains 14 residues. The chain's CDR3 is CASSSGRRVVTQYF. CDR3 nucleotides: TGTGCCAGCAGCTCCGGCAGGAGGGTAGTGACCCAGTACTTC. The full variable domain, rest sourced from reference TRBV7-2 and TRBJ2-5, is GAGVSQSPSNKVTEKGKDVELRCDPISGHTALYWYRQSLGQGLEFLIYFQGNSAPDKSGLPSDRFSAERTGGSVSTLTIQRTQQEDSAVYLCASSSGRRVVTQYFGPGTRLLVL.

Notes on this clonotype: Compared with germline, one end of the junction differs, possibly owing to a read error. The genes are TRBV29-1 and TRBJ1-4, with TRBD1 matching over 7 bases. The CDR3 is made up of 14 amino acids. Germline V CDR1 and CDR2: SQVTM, ANQGSEA. CDR3: CSAETGQTNEKLFF. CDR3 bases: TGCAGCGCTGAAACGGGACAGACTAATGAAAAACTGTTTTTT.

This clonotype was observed many times. The chain couples TRBV12-3 or TRBV12-4 to TRBJ2-2; no firm D call. There are 14 residues in the CDR3. V gave up 7 bases and J gave up 1 base, with 10 bases separating them. CDR3 sequence: CASTPSGNTGELFF. In nucleotides, the CDR3 is TGTGCCAGCACTCCCTCGGGGAACACCGGGGAGCTGTTTTTT.

On this clonotype itself: Given a much more abundant clone one base away, this may be a read error. The rearrangement links TRBV27 to TRBJ1-5; D may be TRBD1 (5 bases). The germline gives CDR1 MNHEY, CDR2 SMNVEV (reference sequence). This CDR3 is 14 amino acids long. In nucleotides, the CDR3 is TGTGCCAACAGTTACGGGGACAGCAATCAGCCCCAGCATTTT. Its protein is CANSYGDSNQPQHF.

Many counts were recorded for this clonotype. The chain recombines TRBV6-5 with TRBJ2-1, with D possibly being TRBD1 or TRBD2 (5 bases each). V was trimmed by 7 bases and J by 1 base, leaving 23 bases between them. Germline lookup yields CDR1 MNHEY and CDR2 SVGAGI. CDR3 length: 18 amino acids. CDR3 loop: CASTRGPGFDHSYNEQFF. The DNA of the CDR3 is TGTGCCAGCACGAGGGGCCCGGGTTTCGACCATTCCTACAATGAGCAGTTCTTC.

This clonotype was recorded at least ten times. The chain uses TRBV7-6 and TRBJ2-7; possibly TRBD1 or TRBD2 for D (5 bases each). The length of the CDR3 is 14 residues. The V end lost 3 bases, the J end lost 4 bases, and 13 bases lay between the germline ends. The germline V gene encodes CDR1 SGHVS and CDR2 FNYEAQ. CDR3 in amino acids: CASSLGRGWYEQYF. CDR3 sequence (DNA): TGTGCCAGCAGCTTGGGACGCGGGTGGTACGAGCAGTACTTC.

The chain has TRBV12-3 or TRBV12-4 and TRBJ2-5; 8 positions agree with TRBD2. V gave up 7 bases and J gave up 2 bases; unmatched junction bases: 3. CDR3 length equals 13 residues. Here the CDR3 DNA reads TGTGCCAGCAACCCGGGGGGGCAAGAGACCCAGTACTTC. As protein: CASNPGGQETQYF.

The rearrangement links TRBV30 to TRBJ1-6, with unresolved D. Germline V gives CDR1 GTSNPN, CDR2 SVGIG (reference sequence). Deletions cut 3 bases from V and 8 bases from J, with 14 bases between. The CDR3 runs 14 residues. The CDR3 protein is CAWSLGSWDSPLHF. CDR3 in DNA: TGTGCCTGGAGCCTAGGATCTTGGGATTCACCCCTCCACTTT.